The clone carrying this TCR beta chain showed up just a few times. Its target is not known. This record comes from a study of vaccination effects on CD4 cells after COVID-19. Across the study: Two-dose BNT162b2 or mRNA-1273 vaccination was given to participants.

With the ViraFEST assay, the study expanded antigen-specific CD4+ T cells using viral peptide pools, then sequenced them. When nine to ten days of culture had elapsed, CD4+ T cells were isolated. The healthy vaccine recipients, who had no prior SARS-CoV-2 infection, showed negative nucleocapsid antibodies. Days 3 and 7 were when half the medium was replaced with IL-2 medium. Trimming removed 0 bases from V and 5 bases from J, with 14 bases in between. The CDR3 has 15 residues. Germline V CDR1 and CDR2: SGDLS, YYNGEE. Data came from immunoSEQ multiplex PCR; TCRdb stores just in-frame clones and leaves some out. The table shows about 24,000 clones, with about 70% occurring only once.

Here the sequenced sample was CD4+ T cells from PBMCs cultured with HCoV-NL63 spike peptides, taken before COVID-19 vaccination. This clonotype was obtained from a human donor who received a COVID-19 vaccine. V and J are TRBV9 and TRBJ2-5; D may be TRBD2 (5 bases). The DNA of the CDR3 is TGTGCCAGCAGCGTAGATGGGCTAGCATCGGAGACCCAGTACTTC. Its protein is CASSVDGLASETQYF. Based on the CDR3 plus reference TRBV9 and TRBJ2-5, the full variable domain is DSGVTQTPKHLITATGQRVTLRCSPRSGDLSVYWYQQSLDQGLQFLIQYYNGEERAKGNILERFSAQQFPDLHSELNLSSLELGDSALYFCASSVDGLASETQYFGPGTRLLVL.